Below, 29 T cell receptor beta chains from the same sample are listed, as sequenced in a study of blood T cell repertoires in COVID-19. The method was immunoSEQ multiplex PCR; TCRdb's version includes in-frame clones alone and lacks a portion of them. The profile covers roughly 320,000 clones, with roughly 86% appearing a single time and around 1.4% taken by the ten largest. The sample taken for sequencing was peripheral blood. Receptors were obtained from a man in his sixties or seventies with acute or convalescent COVID-19.

The rearrangement joins TRBV11-3 to TRBJ2-3; maybe TRBD1 (5 bases). This CDR3 has 15 amino acids. Per germline, CDR1 SGHNT and CDR2 YENEEA. V was cut by 4 bases and J by 6 bases, with 17 bases left in between. The CDR3 region has the DNA TGTGCCAGCAGCTGGGGCAGGACCGATCTGGATACGCAGTATTTT. Encoded protein: CASSWGRTDLDTQYF.

The gene calls are TRBV6-5 and TRBJ2-1, with TRBD2 matching 8 bases. Trimming cost V 6 bases and J 10 bases; bases outside gene matches: 14. This CDR3 region has 15 residues. Germline CDR1 reads MNHEY; CDR2 reads SVGAGI. Written as DNA, the CDR3 is TGTGCCAGCAGGCAAGCGGGGCTAGCGGGTACGGAGCAGTTCTTC. Its translation: CASRQAGLAGTEQFF.

The chain uses TRBV10-3 and TRBJ1-1, with 9 bases aligning to TRBD1. Germline V lookup: CDR1 ENHRY, CDR2 SYGVKD. With 9 bases clipped from V and 6 bases from J, the junction kept 8 bases outside the gene matches. The CDR3 loop spans 13 amino acids. CDR3 sequence: CAIAQGALAEAFF. CDR3 nucleotide sequence: TGTGCCATAGCACAGGGGGCGCTGGCTGAAGCTTTCTTT.

The CDR3 DNA reads as TGTGCCAGCAGCAAGGGACTAGCGGGGGCCACAGATACGCAGTATTTT. Amino acids: CASSKGLAGATDTQYF. This chain connects TRBV7-3 to TRBJ2-3; 14 bases line up with TRBD2. CDR3 length: 16 amino acids. CDR1 and CDR2 (germline): SGHTA, FQGTGA. V was pared by 5 bases and J by 2 bases, with 3 bases of the junction left unmatched.

The CDR3 reads CASSLRRGLLGSGANVLTF. For the CDR3, the DNA is TGTGCCAGCAGTTTAAGGAGGGGGCTGCTTGGTTCTGGGGCCAACGTCCTGACTTTC. The chain has TRBV27 and TRBJ2-6, with D maybe TRBD1 (7 bases). V dropped 2 bases and J dropped 1 base, with 18 bases sitting between them. The CDR3 runs 19 residues. Germline V CDR1 and CDR2: MNHEY, SMNVEV (reference sequence).

The V call is TRBV7-2, the J call TRBJ1-3, with D tentatively TRBD1 (5 bases). This CDR3 spans 15 amino acids. The germline gives CDR1 SGHTA, CDR2 FQGNSA. Trimming shortened V by 1 base and J by 0 bases, and 7 bases separated the two germline ends. CDR3 loop: CASSLGRVSGNTIYF. In nucleotides, the CDR3 is TGTGCCAGCAGCTTAGGCAGGGTCTCTGGAAACACCATATATTTT.

V gene TRBV5-6 combines with J gene TRBJ2-5; tentative D call: TRBD1 (6 bases). This CDR3 spans 15 amino acids. CDR1 is SGHDT and CDR2 is YYEEEE in the germline V gene. V was shortened by 0 bases and J by 5 bases, with 14 bases between the two germline ends. The CDR3 loop is CASSLAQGSGETQYF. CDR3 sequence (DNA): TGTGCCAGCAGCTTGGCCCAGGGGTCGGGGGAGACCCAGTACTTC.

This chain's CDR3 is CASSGGSTNYGYTF. CDR3 nucleotides: TGCGCCAGCTCGGGGGGCAGTACTAACTATGGCTACACCTTC. The chain is built from TRBV5-1 and TRBJ1-2; weak D call: TRBD1 (6 bases). Trimming removed 7 bases from V and 0 bases from J, with 13 bases in between. The V gene's germline CDR1 is SGHRS and CDR2 YFSETQ. The CDR3 spans 14 residues.

The CDR3 reads CASRAGARMNTEAFF. The CDR3 region has the DNA TGTGCCAGTCGAGCGGGGGCGCGGATGAACACTGAAGCTTTCTTT. The V call is TRBV19, the J call TRBJ1-1; D is possibly TRBD1 (6 bases). CDR1 and CDR2 (germline): LNHDA, SQIVND (reference sequence). V was clipped by 8 bases and J by 0 bases, with 16 bases between them. The CDR3 totals 15 residues.

This clone was recorded once. The V and J genes are TRBV3-1 (or the pseudogene TRBV3-2) and TRBJ2-1, with TRBD2 matching 13 bases. In germline, CDR1 is LGHDT, CDR2 YNNKEL (reference sequence). The V gene end was trimmed by 1 base and the J gene end by 7 bases; junction bases not matched to a gene: 10. The CDR3 has 18 residues. The CDR3 protein is CASSQGLSGLAGRNEQFF. CDR3 coding DNA: TGTGCCAGCAGCCAAGGGCTTTCGGGACTAGCGGGGAGAAATGAGCAGTTCTTC.

The chain joins TRBV5-4 to TRBJ2-7; 7 positions match TRBD2. The J segment lost 9 bases and the V segment lost 4 bases, leaving 16 bases of the junction unmatched. The CDR3 spans 15 residues. Germline V gene data show CDR1 as SGHNT and CDR2 as YYREEE (reference sequence). CDR3 DNA: TGTGCCAGCAGCCAAACCGGGACGGGGGGTAAAGGGCAGTACTTC. Translation gives CASSQTGTGGKGQYF.

As to this clone: This same CDR3 is encoded by further DNA sequences in the sample. This chain links TRBV30 with TRBJ1-6; 9 positions match TRBD1. The CDR3 runs to 13 residues. Per germline, CDR1 GTSNPN and CDR2 SVGIG (reference sequence). V dropped 3 bases and J dropped 7; count of bases not matched to a gene: 1. The CDR3 loop reads CAWRGQGNSPLHF. CDR3 coding DNA: TGTGCCTGGAGAGGACAGGGGAATTCACCCCTCCACTTT.

This clone was observed a handful of times. The CDR3 loop reads CSVARTGITDTQYF. As DNA, the CDR3 is TGCAGCGTTGCTCGGACAGGGATCACAGATACGCAGTATTTT. V and J are TRBV29-1 and TRBJ2-3; 8 bases agree with TRBD1. The J segment lost 2 bases and the V segment lost 4 bases, leaving 5 bases of the junction unmatched. Germline CDR1 and CDR2: SQVTM and ANQGSEA. The CDR3 sequence is 14 residues long.

The chain carries TRBV6-1 and TRBJ2-7; TRBD1 might be the D (5 bases). V lost 3 bases and J lost 4, with 13 bases in between. CDR1 and CDR2 (germline): MNHNS, SASEGT. This CDR3 spans 14 amino acids. CDR3 DNA sequence: TGTGCCAGCAGTGAGACAGACCCCCCTTACGAGCAGTACTTC. It codes for CASSETDPPYEQYF.

This chain links TRBV4-1 with TRBJ2-3; 7 positions agree with TRBD2. Per the germline V gene, CDR1 is MGHRA and CDR2 is YSYEKL. The CDR3 consists of 16 residues. V lost 3 bases to trimming and J lost 3 bases; unmatched junction nucleotides: 9. The CDR3: CASSHPLGGVTDTQYF. DNA of the CDR3: TGCGCCAGCAGCCACCCATTGGGGGGGGTGACAGATACGCAGTATTTT.

Of note for this clone: A read error may produce the germline difference seen at one junction end. This chain uses TRBV5-1 with TRBJ2-7, with TRBD1 identical over 7 bases. The CDR3 has 14 residues. Germline V gene lookup returns CDR1 SGHRS and CDR2 YFSETQ. CDR3 sequence reads: CASSLGGQEPVWDF. CDR3 nucleotides: TGCGCCAGCAGCTTGGGTGGACAGGAACCGGTTTGGGACTTC. Based on the CDR3 plus reference TRBV5-1 and TRBJ2-7, the full variable domain is KAGVTQTPRYLIKTRGQQVTLSCSPISGHRSVSWYQQTPGQGLQFLFEYFSETQRNKGNFPGRFSGRQFSNSRSEMNVSTLELGDSALYLCASSLGGQEPVWDFGPGTRLTVT.

The CDR3 DNA follows: TGTGCCAGCAGCGACCGGGACAGGGGTTGGAGCAATCAGCCCCAGCATTTT. Translated: CASSDRDRGWSNQPQHF. V and J are TRBV6-2 or TRBV6-3 and TRBJ1-5; 10 positions agree with TRBD1. Germline V lookup: CDR1 MNHEY, CDR2 SVGEGT. The V segment lost 6 bases and the J segment 1 base; nucleotides outside the gene matches: 9. CDR3 length equals 17 residues.

The gene calls are TRBV28 and TRBJ2-1, with 13 bases lining up with TRBD2. V gave up 2 bases and J gave up 5 bases; unmatched junction bases: 12. The germline V gene encodes CDR1 MDHEN and CDR2 SYDVKM. The CDR3 runs to 19 residues. CDR3 nucleotides: TGTGCCAGCAGTTTACTCGGGACTAGCGGGGTCAGGGTGGACAATGAGCAGTTCTTC. This codes for CASSLLGTSGVRVDNEQFF.

V gene TRBV7-2 combines with J gene TRBJ2-3, with 8 bases lining up with TRBD2. The V gene end was trimmed by 4 bases and the J gene end by 5 bases; junction bases not matched to a gene: 8. Germline-derived CDR1 and CDR2 are SGHTA and FQGNSA. CDR3 length: 15 amino acids. This CDR3 reads CASSSDGGAEDTQYF. The CDR3 bases are TGTGCCAGCAGCTCTGACGGGGGGGCGGAAGATACGCAGTATTTT. The variable domain in full, completed from reference TRBV7-2 and TRBJ2-3, reads GAGVSQSPSNKVTEKGKDVELRCDPISGHTALYWYRQSLGQGLEFLIYFQGNSAPDKSGLPSDRFSAERTGGSVSTLTIQRTQQEDSAVYLCASSSDGGAEDTQYFGPGTRLTVL.

The chain has TRBV14 and TRBJ1-5; 8 bases match TRBD1. The CDR3 totals 13 residues. V was clipped by 6 bases and J by 4 bases; unmatched bases: 2. Germline loops: CDR1 SGHDN, CDR2 FVKESK. CDR3 sequence reads: CASSRTGNQPQHF. CDR3 nucleotides: TGTGCCAGCAGTCGGACAGGGAATCAGCCCCAGCATTTT.

The V call is TRBV28, the J call TRBJ2-1; 8 positions match TRBD2. CDR1 and CDR2 (germline): MDHEN, SYDVKM. The V and J ends lost 3 bases and 8 bases, in that order; junction bases with no gene match: 6. The CDR3 has 14 residues. CDR3 amino acids: CASSLGTSRDEQFF. The DNA of the CDR3 is TGTGCCAGCAGTTTGGGGACTAGTCGAGATGAGCAGTTCTTC.

The V gene is TRBV7-7, the J gene TRBJ2-1; 8 bases fit TRBD2. Germline V CDR1 and CDR2: SSHAT, FNYEAQ (reference sequence). CDR3 size: 20 residues. The ends lost 2 bases at V and 0 bases at J; junction bases unmatched: 15. The CDR3 reads CASSLQGGSGILSSYNEQFF. The CDR3 DNA reads TGTGCCAGCAGCTTACAGGGCGGTAGCGGGATTCTTAGCTCCTACAATGAGCAGTTCTTC.

The CDR3 spells CASSPWTSGSIDTQYF. CDR3 bases: TGTGCCAGCAGCCCATGGACTAGCGGGAGTATTGATACGCAGTATTTT. The chain is built from TRBV3-1 (or the pseudogene TRBV3-2) and TRBJ2-3; 13 nucleotides agree with TRBD2. The CDR3 runs 16 residues. Germline V gene lookup returns CDR1 LGHDT and CDR2 YNNKEL (reference sequence). V lost 4 bases to trimming and J lost 6 bases; unmatched junction nucleotides: 7.

The chain combines TRBV4-3 with TRBJ2-3; 10 positions agree with TRBD2. Germline trimming cut 0 bases from V and 5 bases from J; bases unmatched to any gene: 14. This CDR3 region has 19 residues. Per germline, CDR1 LGHNA and CDR2 YSLEER. The CDR3 DNA is TGCGCCAGCAGCCAAGAATTGGCGATACGAGCGGGGGGGCGAGATACGCAGTATTTT. Its protein is CASSQELAIRAGGRDTQYF.

The J gene is TRBJ2-2, the V gene TRBV29-1, with 7 nucleotides matching TRBD1. Germline values: CDR1 SQVTM, CDR2 ANQGSEA. The CDR3 totals 15 residues. V lost 1 base, J lost 1 base, and 3 bases stayed unmatched. CDR3 sequence (DNA): TGCAGCGTTGAAGGAGACAGGGTGAACACCGGGGAGCTGTTTTTT. Protein product: CSVEGDRVNTGELFF.

The rearrangement uses TRBV23-1 and TRBJ1-3, with TRBD1 matching 7 bases. TRBV23-1 is an open reading frame whose function is uncertain. The CDR3 sequence is 15 residues long. V was pared by 0 bases and J by 2 bases, with 1 base of the junction left unmatched. CDR3 in amino acids: CASSQSGGAGNTIYF. CDR3 DNA sequence: TGCGCCAGCAGTCAATCAGGGGGCGCTGGAAACACCATATATTTT.

The chain is built from TRBV4-2 and TRBJ1-1; the D gene is possibly TRBD1 (6 bases). Trimming shortened V by 4 bases and J by 1 base, and 19 bases separated the two germline ends. The length of the CDR3 is 17 residues. Germline assignment: CDR1 LGHNA and CDR2 YNFKEQ. The DNA for the CDR3 is TGTGCCAGCAGCCTCAAATCGGGGGGGGCTGCGAACACTGAAGCTTTCTTT. Translating gives CASSLKSGGAANTEAFF.

The chain employs TRBV6-5 and TRBJ2-2; tentative D call: TRBD1 (5 bases). This CDR3 has 15 amino acids. Trimming left V 3 bases short and J 2 bases short, with 10 bases between. Germline V gene data show CDR1 as MNHEY and CDR2 as SVGAGI. CDR3 amino acids: CASSYWTRNTGELFF. In nucleotides, the CDR3 is TGTGCCAGCAGTTATTGGACAAGAAACACCGGGGAGCTGTTTTTT.

This chain links TRBV7-6 with TRBJ2-3, with D tentatively TRBD2 (6 bases). V lost 1 base to trimming and J lost 2 bases, with 13 bases between them. This CDR3 has 16 amino acids. Germline V gene lookup returns CDR1 SGHVS and CDR2 FNYEAQ. This CDR3 reads CASSLGAGLITDTQYF. CDR3 coding DNA: TGTGCCAGCAGCTTAGGGGCGGGGTTAATCACAGATACGCAGTATTTT. Filled out from reference TRBV7-6 and TRBJ2-3, the complete variable domain reads GAGVSQSPRYKVTKRGQDVALRCDPISGHVSLYWYRQALGQGPEFLTYFNYEAQQDKSGLPNDRFSAERPEGSISTLTIQRTEQRDSAMYRCASSLGAGLITDTQYFGPGTRLTVL.